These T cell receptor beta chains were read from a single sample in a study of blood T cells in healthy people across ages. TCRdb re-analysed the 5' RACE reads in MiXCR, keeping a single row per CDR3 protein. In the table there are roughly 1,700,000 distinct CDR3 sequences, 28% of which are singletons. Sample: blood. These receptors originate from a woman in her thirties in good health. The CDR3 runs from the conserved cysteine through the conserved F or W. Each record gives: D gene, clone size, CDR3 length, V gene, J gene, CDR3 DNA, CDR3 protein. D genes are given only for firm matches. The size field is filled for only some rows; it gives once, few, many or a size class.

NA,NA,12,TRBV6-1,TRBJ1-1,TGTGCCATCCGACCTCTATCAGGTGAAGCTTTCTTT,CAIRPLSGEAFF
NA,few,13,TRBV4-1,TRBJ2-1,TGCGCCAGCAGCCAAGCAGGGAATGGTGAGCAGTTCTTC,CASSQAGNGEQFF
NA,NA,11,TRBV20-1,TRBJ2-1,TGCAGTACCCTTCCAGGACGTGAGCAGTTCTTC,CSTLPGREQFF
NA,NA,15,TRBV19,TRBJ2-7,TGTGCCAGTAGTCCCAGATGGCCCGGACGAGAAGAGCAGTACTTC,CASSPRWPGREEQYF
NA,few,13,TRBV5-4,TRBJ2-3,TGTGCCAGCAGCGAGCGTAGCACAGATACGCAGTATTTT,CASSERSTDTQYF
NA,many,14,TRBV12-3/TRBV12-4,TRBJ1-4,TGTGCCAGCAGTAGTGAACCAGGGATTGAAAAACTGTTTTTT,CASSSEPGIEKLFF
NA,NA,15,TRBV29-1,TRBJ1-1,TGCAGCGTTGGGTCGAGGCTAAGACTCGGGACTGAAGCTTTCTTT,CSVGSRLRLGTEAFF
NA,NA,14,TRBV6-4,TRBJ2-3,TGTGCCAGCAGACCCAGAGCGGGCACAGATACGCAGTATTTT,CASRPRAGTDTQYF
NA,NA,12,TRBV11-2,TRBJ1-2,TGTGCCAGCAGCCCCGGGACGTGGGGCTACACCTTC,CASSPGTWGYTF
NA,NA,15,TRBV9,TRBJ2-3,TGTGCCAGCAGCCCCCAGCGCCGGTGGTCAGATACGCAGTATTTT,CASSPQRRWSDTQYF
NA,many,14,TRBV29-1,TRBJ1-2,TGCAGCGTTGAAGGTTTCGGGGTTCTTGGGGGCTACACCTTC,CSVEGFGVLGGYTF
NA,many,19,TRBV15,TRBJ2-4,TGTGCCACCAGCAGAGATGACGCGCCGGACCAAATAGCCAAAAACATTCAGTACTTC,CATSRDDAPDQIAKNIQYF
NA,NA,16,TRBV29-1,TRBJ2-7,TGCAGCGTTGGAGATCTGACTTCCCCCTCCTACAATGAGCAGTACTTC,CSVGDLTSPSYNEQYF
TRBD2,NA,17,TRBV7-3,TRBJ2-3,TGTGCCAGCAGCCCGGGGGGAGCGGTCCGGGGCACAGATACGCAGTATTTT,CASSPGGAVRGTDTQYF
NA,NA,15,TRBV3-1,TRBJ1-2,TGTGCCAGCAGCCAGTGGGGCAGGGAGTCCCATGGCTACACCTTC,CASSQWGRESHGYTF